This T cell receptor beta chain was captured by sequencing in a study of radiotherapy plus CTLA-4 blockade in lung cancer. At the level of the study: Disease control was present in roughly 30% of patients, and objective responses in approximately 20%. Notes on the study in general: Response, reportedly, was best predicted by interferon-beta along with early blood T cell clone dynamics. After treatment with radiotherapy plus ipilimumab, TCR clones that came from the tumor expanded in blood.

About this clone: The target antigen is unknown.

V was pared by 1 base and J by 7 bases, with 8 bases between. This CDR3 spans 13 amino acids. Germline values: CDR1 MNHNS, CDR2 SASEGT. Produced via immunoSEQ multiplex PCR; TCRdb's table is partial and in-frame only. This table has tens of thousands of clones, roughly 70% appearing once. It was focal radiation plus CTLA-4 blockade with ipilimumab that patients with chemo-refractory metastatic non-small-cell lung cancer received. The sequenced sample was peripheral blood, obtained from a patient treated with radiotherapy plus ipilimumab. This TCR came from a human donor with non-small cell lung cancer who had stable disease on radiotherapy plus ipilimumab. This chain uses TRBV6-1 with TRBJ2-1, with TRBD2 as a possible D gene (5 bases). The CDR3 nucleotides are TGTGCCAGCAGTGAAGGGAGGCGAAATGAGCAGTTCTTC. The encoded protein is CASSEGRRNEQFF.